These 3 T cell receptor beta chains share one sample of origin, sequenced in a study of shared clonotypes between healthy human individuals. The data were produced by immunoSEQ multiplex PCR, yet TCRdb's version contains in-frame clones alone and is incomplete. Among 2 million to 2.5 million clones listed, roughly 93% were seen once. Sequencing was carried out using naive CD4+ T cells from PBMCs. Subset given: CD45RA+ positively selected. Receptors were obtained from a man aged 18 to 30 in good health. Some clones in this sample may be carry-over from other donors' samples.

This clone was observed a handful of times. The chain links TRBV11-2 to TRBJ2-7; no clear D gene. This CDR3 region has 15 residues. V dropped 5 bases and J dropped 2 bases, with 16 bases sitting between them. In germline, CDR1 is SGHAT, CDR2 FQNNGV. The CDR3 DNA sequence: TGTGCCAGCAGCCCGACGGCCGGTCAGGCCTACGAGCAGTACTTC. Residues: CASSPTAGQAYEQYF.

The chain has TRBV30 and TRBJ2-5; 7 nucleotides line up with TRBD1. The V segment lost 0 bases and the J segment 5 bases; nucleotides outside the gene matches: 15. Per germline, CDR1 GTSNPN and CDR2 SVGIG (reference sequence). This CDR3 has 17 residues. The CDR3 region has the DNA TGTGCCTGGAGTGTAGGGGTTATAGGGGGCGCGGCTGAGACCCAGTACTTC. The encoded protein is CAWSVGVIGGAAETQYF.

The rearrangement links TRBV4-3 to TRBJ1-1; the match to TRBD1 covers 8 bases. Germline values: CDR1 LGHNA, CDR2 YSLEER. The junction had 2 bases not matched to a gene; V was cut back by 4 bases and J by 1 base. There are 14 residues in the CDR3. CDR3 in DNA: TGCGCCAGCAGCCGCGGGACAGGGAACACTGAAGCTTTCTTT. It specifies CASSRGTGNTEAFF.